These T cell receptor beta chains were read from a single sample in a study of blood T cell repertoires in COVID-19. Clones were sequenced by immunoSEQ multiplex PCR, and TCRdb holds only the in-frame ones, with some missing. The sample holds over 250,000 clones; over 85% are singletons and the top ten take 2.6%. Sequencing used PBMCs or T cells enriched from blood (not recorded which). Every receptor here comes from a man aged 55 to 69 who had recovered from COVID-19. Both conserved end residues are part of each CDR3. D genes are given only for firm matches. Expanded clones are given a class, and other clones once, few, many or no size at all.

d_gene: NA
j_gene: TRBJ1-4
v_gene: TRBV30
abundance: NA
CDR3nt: TGTGCCTGGAGTGTATCAGGAGGGGAAAAACTGTTTTTT
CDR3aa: CAWSVSGGEKLFF

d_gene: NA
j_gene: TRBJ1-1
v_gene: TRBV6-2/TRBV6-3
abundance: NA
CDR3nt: TGTGCCAGCAGTTACGATGGAGGGCTCTATGGGAGAACCGAAGCTTTCTTT
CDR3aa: CASSYDGGLYGRTEAFF

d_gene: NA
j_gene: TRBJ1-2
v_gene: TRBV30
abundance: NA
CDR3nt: TGTGCCTGGAACGGGGGATCGGGCTATGGCTACACCTTC
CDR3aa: CAWNGGSGYGYTF

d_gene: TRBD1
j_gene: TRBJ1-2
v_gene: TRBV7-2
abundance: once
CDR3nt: TGTGCCAGCAGCTTAGCCCGGGACAGCCCGGGCTACACCTTC
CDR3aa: CASSLARDSPGYTF

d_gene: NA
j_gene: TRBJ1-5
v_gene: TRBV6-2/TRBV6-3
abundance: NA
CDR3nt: TGTGCCAGCAGTTACTCGCGGAGGGTGCGCAATCAGCCCCAGCATTTT
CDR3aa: CASSYSRRVRNQPQHF

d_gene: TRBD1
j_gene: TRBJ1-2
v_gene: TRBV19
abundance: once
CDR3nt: TGTGCCAGTAGCCCTCACACAGGGGTCTATGGCTACACCTTC
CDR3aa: CASSPHTGVYGYTF

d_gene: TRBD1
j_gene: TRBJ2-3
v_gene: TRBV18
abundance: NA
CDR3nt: TGTGCCAGCTCACGGGACAGAATCACAGATACGCAGTATTTT
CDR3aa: CASSRDRITDTQYF

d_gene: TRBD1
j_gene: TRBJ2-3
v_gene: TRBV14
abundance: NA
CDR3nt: TGTGCCAGCAGCCATCATCCGACCGGGACAGAGGGCACAGATACGCAGTATTTT
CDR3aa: CASSHHPTGTEGTDTQYF

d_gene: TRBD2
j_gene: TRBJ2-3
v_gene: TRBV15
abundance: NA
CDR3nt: TGTGCCACCAGCAGAGACCTTAGCGGGGGGATCGGGGATACGCAGTATTTT
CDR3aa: CATSRDLSGGIGDTQYF

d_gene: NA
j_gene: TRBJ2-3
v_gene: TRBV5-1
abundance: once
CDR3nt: TGCGCCAGCAGCAGCGGGCCGAGCACAGATACGCAGTATTTT
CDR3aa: CASSSGPSTDTQYF

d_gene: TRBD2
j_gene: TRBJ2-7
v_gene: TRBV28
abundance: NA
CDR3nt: TGTGCCAGCACCCGAGCGGGAGGAGGCTACGAGCAGTACTTC
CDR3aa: CASTRAGGGYEQYF

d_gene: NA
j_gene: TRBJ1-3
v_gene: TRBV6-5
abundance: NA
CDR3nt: TGTGCCAGCACCCCGGGACTCGCCTCTGGAAACACCATATATTTT
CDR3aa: CASTPGLASGNTIYF

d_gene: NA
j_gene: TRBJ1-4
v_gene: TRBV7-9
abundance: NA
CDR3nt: TGTGCCAGCAGCTTGGGCGGGGGCGCAGCTAATGAAAAACTGTTTTTT
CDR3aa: CASSLGGGAANEKLFF

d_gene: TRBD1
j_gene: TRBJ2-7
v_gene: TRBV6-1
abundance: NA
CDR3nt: TGTGCCAGCAGTGAAGGACAGGGCGAATACGAGCAGTACTTC
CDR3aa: CASSEGQGEYEQYF

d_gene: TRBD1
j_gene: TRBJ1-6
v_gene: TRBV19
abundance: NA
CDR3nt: TGTGCCAGTAGGGACAGGGGGCGCGGTTCACCCCTCCACTTT
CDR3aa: CASRDRGRGSPLHF

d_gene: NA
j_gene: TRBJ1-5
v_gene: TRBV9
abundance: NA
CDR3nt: TGTGCCAGCAGCGTAGACGAGGGCGGATCTTGGCCCCAGCATTTT
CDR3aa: CASSVDEGGSWPQHF

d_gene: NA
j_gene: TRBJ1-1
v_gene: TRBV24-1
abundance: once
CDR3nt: TGTGCCACCAGTGACCCGAACAGGGACACTGAAGCTTTCTTT
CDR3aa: CATSDPNRDTEAFF

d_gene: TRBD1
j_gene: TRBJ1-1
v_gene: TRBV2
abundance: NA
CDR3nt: TGTGCCAGCAGAGGGACAGGGAACACTGAAGCTTTCTTT
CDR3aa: CASRGTGNTEAFF

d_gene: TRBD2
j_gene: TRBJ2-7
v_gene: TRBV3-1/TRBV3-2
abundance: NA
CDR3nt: TGTGCCAGCAGCCAAGATCCGGGGGGTGCCTACGAGCAGTACTTC
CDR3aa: CASSQDPGGAYEQYF

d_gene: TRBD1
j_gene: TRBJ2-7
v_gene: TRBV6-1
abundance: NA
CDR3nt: TGTGCCAGCAGTGAACTGGGACAGGGATACGAGCAGTACTTC
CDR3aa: CASSELGQGYEQYF

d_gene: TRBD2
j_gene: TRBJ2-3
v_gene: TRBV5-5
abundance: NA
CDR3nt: TGTGCCAGCAGACTGGGACTAGCGGGTACAGATACGCAGTATTTT
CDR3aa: CASRLGLAGTDTQYF

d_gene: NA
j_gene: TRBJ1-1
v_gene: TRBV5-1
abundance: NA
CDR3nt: TGCGCCAGCAGCTTGGTCGTCTTGAACACTGAAGCTTTCTTT
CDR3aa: CASSLVVLNTEAFF

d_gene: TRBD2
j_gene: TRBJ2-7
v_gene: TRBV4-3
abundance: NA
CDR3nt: TGCGCCAGCAGCCAAGATCGGGGAGGGTTGAACGAGCAGTACTTC
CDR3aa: CASSQDRGGLNEQYF

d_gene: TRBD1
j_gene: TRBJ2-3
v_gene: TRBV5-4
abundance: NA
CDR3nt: TGTGCCAGCAGCTTCACAGGGGGCATTACAGATACGCAGTATTTT
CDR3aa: CASSFTGGITDTQYF

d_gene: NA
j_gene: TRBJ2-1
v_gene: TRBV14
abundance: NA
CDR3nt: TGTGCCAGCAGCCATATGGGGGCTTTGTATGAGCAGTTCTTC
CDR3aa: CASSHMGALYEQFF

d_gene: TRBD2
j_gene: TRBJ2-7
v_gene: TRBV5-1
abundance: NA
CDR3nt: TGCGCCAGCAGCCCTCTCCCACGGGAGGTATCTTTCGAGCAGTACTTC
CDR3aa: CASSPLPREVSFEQYF

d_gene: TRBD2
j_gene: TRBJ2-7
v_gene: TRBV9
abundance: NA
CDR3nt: TGTGCCAGCAGCCCACAGCGGGGGGGCCTCGGGGAGCAGTACTTC
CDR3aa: CASSPQRGGLGEQYF

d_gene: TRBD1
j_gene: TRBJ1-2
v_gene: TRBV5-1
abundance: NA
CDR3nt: TGCGCCAGCAGCCCCGGGACAGGGAGGCCTGCTAACTATGGCTACACCTTC
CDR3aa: CASSPGTGRPANYGYTF

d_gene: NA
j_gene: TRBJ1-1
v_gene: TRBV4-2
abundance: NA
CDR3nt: TGTGCCAGCAGCCAAGATGTACAGTATATTGAAGCTTTCTTT
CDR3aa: CASSQDVQYIEAFF

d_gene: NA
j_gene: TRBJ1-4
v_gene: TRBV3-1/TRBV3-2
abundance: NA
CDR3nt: TGTGCCAGCAGCCAAGAACGGCAAAGGGCCGGGGATGAAAAACTGTTTTTT
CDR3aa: CASSQERQRAGDEKLFF

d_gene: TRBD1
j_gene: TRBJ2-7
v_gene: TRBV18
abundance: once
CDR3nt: TGTGCCAGCTCACCCGGACAGGGGGTTTCCTACGAGCAGTACTTC
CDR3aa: CASSPGQGVSYEQYF

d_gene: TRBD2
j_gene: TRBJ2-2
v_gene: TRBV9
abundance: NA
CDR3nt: TGTGCCAGCAGCCGTGGGCTAGCGGGAGTACCCGGGGAGCTGTTTTTT
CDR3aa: CASSRGLAGVPGELFF

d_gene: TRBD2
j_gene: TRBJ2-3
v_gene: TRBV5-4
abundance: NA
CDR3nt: TGTGCCAGCACCGGGGAGGGGAGAGCAATAAGCACAGATACGCAGTATTTT
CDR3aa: CASTGEGRAISTDTQYF

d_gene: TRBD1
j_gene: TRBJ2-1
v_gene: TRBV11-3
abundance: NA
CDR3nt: TGTGCCAGCAGCTTGGACAGGGGGGCCAATGAGCAGTTCTTC
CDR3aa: CASSLDRGANEQFF

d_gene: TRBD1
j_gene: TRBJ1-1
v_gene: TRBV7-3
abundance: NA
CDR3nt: TGTGCCAGCAGCTCCGGGACAGGGGGCGCAGCTTTCTTT
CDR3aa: CASSSGTGGAAFF

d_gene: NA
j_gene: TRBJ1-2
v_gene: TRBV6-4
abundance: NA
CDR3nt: TGTGCCAGCAGTGACGTCCCGGGTTATGGCTACACCTTC
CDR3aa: CASSDVPGYGYTF

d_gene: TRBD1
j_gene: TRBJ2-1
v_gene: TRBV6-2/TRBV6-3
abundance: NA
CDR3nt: TGTGCCAGCAGTTACTCCGGGACAGGCAACAATGAGCAGTTCTTC
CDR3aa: CASSYSGTGNNEQFF

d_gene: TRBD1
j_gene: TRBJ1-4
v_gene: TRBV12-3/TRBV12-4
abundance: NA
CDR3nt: TGTGCCAGCAGTTTTAGGGGGCCCGGAAAACTGTTTTTT
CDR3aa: CASSFRGPGKLFF

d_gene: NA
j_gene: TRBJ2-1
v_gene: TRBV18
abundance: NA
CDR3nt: TGTGCCAGCTCACACGGGGGATCCTACAATGAGCAGTTCTTC
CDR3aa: CASSHGGSYNEQFF

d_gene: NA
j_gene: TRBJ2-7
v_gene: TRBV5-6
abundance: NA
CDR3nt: TGTGCCAGCAGCTTGCGTCGCCAGGGTGGGTACGAGCAGTACTTC
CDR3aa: CASSLRRQGGYEQYF

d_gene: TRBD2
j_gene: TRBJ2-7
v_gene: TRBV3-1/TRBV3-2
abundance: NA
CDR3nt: TGTGCCAGCAGCGCGAACTTAGCGGGAGTGGACGAGCAGTACTTC
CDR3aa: CASSANLAGVDEQYF

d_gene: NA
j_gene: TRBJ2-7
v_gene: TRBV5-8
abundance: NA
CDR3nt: TGTGCCAGCAGCTTTCACAGCCCCTACGAGCAGTACTTC
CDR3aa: CASSFHSPYEQYF

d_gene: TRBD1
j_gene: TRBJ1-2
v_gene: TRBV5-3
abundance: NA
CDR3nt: TGTGCCAGAAGCCCGGTAGGGGACAGGCTTAACTATGGCTACACCTTC
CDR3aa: CARSPVGDRLNYGYTF

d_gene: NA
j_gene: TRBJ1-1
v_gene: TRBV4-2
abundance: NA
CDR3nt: TGTGCCAGCAGCCAAGTCCCGGACAGGAACACTGAAGCTTTCTTT
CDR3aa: CASSQVPDRNTEAFF

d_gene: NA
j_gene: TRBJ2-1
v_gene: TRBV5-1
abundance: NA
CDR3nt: TGCGCCAGCAGTCATGACTTTAGCTCCTACAATGAGCAGTTCTTC
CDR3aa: CASSHDFSSYNEQFF

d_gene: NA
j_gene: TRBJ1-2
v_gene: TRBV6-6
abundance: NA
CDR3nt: TGTGCCAGCAGACAGGGTGGAGGCTACACCTTC
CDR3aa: CASRQGGGYTF

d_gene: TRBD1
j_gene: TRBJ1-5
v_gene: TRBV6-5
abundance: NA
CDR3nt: TGTGCCAGCAGTAGGACAGGGTATAATCAGCCCCAGCATTTT
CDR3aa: CASSRTGYNQPQHF

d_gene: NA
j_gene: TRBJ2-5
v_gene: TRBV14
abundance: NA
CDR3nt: TGTGCCAGCAGCCAACGGGGAGTTTACACAGAAGAGACCCAGTACTTC
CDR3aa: CASSQRGVYTEETQYF

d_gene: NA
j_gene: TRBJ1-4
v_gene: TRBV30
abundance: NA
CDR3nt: TGTGCCTGGAGTCCGCAGGGAGGTGCCGGCCTGTTTTTT
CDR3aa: CAWSPQGGAGLFF

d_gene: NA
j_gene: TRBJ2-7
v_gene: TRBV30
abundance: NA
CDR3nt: TGTGCCTGGTCGGGTACCCAACGAGTCGACGAGCAGTACTTC
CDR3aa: CAWSGTQRVDEQYF